Sequencing of this TCR beta chain was carried out in a study of T-cell memory formation after mild COVID-19. The CDR3 covers 15 residues. The V gene lost 1 base and the J gene lost 1 base, with 13 bases spanning the gap. Germline V lookup: CDR1 DFQATT, CDR2 SNEGSKA (reference sequence). TCRdb reanalysed the 5' RACE reads using MiXCR and keeps one entry per CDR3 protein. The profile shows fewer than 150,000 distinct CDR3 sequences, about 17% of them singletons. This clonotype was picked up a small number of times. The rearrangement links TRBV20-1 to TRBJ1-1; possibly TRBD1 for D (5 bases). The sequenced material came from PBMCs or a T cell subset sorted from them (not recorded which). The TCR was taken from a man younger than 35 who had mild COVID-19 (a few samples of this study predate the infection). Cell type and time point are not known. The CDR3 is CSARGMGQGNTEAFF. CDR3 bases: TGCAGTGCTAGAGGAATGGGGCAGGGGAACACTGAAGCTTTCTTT.